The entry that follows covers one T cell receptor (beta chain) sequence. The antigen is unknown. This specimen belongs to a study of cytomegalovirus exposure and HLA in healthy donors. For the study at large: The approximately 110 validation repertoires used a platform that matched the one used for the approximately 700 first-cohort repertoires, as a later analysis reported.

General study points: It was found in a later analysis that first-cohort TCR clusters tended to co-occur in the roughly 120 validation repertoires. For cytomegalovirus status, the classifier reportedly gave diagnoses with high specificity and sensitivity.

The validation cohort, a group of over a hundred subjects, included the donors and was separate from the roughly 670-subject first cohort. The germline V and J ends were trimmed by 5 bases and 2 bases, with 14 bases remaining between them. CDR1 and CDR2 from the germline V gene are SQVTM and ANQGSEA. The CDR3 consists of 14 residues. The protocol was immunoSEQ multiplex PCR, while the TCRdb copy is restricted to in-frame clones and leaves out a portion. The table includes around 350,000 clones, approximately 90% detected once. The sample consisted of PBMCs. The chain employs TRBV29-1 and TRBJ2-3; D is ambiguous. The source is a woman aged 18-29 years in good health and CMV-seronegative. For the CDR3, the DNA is TGCAGCGTTTTTATAGCCTTCAACACAGATACGCAGTATTTT. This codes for CSVFIAFNTDTQYF.